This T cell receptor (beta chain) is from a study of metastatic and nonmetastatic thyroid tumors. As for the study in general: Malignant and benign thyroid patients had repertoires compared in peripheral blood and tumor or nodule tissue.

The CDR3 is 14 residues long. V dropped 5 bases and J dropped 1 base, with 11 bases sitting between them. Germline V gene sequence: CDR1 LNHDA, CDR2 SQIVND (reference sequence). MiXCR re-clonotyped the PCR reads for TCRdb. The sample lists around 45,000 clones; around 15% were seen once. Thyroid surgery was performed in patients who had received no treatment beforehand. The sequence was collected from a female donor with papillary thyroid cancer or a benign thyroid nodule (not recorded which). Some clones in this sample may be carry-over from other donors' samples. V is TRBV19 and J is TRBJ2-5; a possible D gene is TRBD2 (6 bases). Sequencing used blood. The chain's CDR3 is CASSRSGSQETQYF. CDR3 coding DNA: TGTGCCAGTAGTCGTAGCGGATCCCAAGAGACCCAGTACTTC.